Following are 32 T cell receptor beta chains from one sample sequenced in a study of blood T cell repertoires in COVID-19. Sequencing used immunoSEQ multiplex PCR; TCRdb keeps in-frame clones, though not all of them. The sample contains approximately 250,000 clones, 84% of which appear only once. The sequencing sample was made of peripheral blood. Receptors were obtained from a man aged 40-50 years who had recovered from COVID-19.

The chain couples TRBV5-8 to TRBJ1-1; 10 nucleotides agree with TRBD1. Germline V gene lookup returns CDR1 SGHTS and CDR2 YDEGEE. CDR3 length: 16 residues. Germline trimming cut 0 bases from V and 3 bases from J; bases unmatched to any gene: 5. The CDR3 DNA follows: TGTGCCAGCAGCTTGGCCTTGACAGGGGGCTACACTGAAGCTTTCTTT. Amino acids: CASSLALTGGYTEAFF.

This clone was observed a few times. This chain links TRBV30 with TRBJ2-7, with TRBD1 matching over 7 bases. This CDR3 is built from 13 residues. In germline, CDR1 is GTSNPN, CDR2 SVGIG (reference sequence). Unmatched junction bases numbered 3, after V lost 3 bases and J lost 1 base. CDR3 sequence (DNA): TGTGCCTGGAGCCTGACAGGGTCCTACGAGCAGTACTTC. Protein: CAWSLTGSYEQYF.

The J gene is TRBJ2-1, the V gene TRBV5-1, with 8 bases fitting TRBD1. The J segment lost 6 bases and the V segment lost 4 bases, leaving 9 bases of the junction unmatched. This CDR3 region has 15 residues. CDR1 and CDR2 from the germline V gene are SGHRS and YFSETQ. The CDR3 coding sequence is TGCGCCAGCAGCACCTGGACAGGGACGGGCAATGAGCAGTTCTTC. The encoded protein is CASSTWTGTGNEQFF. The variable domain in full, with the rest retrieved from reference TRBV5-1 and TRBJ2-1, is KAGVTQTPRYLIKTRGQQVTLSCSPISGHRSVSWYQQTPGQGLQFLFEYFSETQRNKGNFPGRFSGRQFSNSRSEMNVSTLELGDSALYLCASSTWTGTGNEQFFGPGTRLTVL.

The V gene is TRBV5-4, the J gene TRBJ2-1, with D hard to call. The CDR3 totals 14 residues. V dropped 7 bases and J dropped 1 base, with 12 bases sitting between them. Germline V gene data show CDR1 as SGHNT and CDR2 as YYREEE (reference sequence). CDR3 sequence (DNA): TGTGCCAGCTCCAACAGAGAATCCTACAATGAGCAGTTCTTC. This gives the protein CASSNRESYNEQFF.

The table lists this clone with a few counts. The same CDR3 is also encoded by other DNA sequences in this sample. In DNA, the CDR3 is TGTGCCTGGAACCTGGGACAGGTGAACACTGAAGCTTTCTTT. Translated: CAWNLGQVNTEAFF. The rearrangement uses TRBV30 and TRBJ1-1; TRBD1 matches 8 bases. Germline-derived CDR1 and CDR2 are GTSNPN and SVGIG (reference sequence). The CDR3 consists of 14 residues. V gave up 4 bases and J gave up 0 bases; unmatched junction bases: 4.

The V call is TRBV15, the J call TRBJ2-3; 7 bases line up with TRBD1. Germline V lookup: CDR1 LNHNV, CDR2 YYDKDF (reference sequence). The CDR3 is 15 amino acids. V shed 1 base and J 6 bases; nucleotides not matched to a gene: 7. CDR3 region: CATSRGGEQGDTQYF. The DNA for the CDR3 is TGTGCCACCAGCAGAGGAGGGGAACAGGGGGATACGCAGTATTTT.

The genes are TRBV20-1 and TRBJ1-1; D is ambiguous. Per the germline V gene, CDR1 is DFQATT and CDR2 is SNEGSKA (reference sequence). The CDR3 totals 14 residues. V was pared by 3 bases and J by 4 bases, with 15 bases between. CDR3 region: CSASYEGRFTEAFF. CDR3 coding DNA: TGCAGTGCTAGTTACGAGGGTAGGTTCACTGAAGCTTTCTTT.

This chain connects TRBV4-1 to TRBJ1-1, with D possibly matching TRBD1 (6 bases). Germline CDR1 MGHRA, CDR2 YSYEKL. Deletions cut 5 bases from V and 1 base from J, with 17 bases between. This CDR3 comprises 16 residues. The CDR3 DNA sequence: TGCGCCAGCAGCAACCAGGGGCGGGGGACGAACACTGAAGCTTTCTTT. Encoded protein: CASSNQGRGTNTEAFF.

Note on this clone: Other DNA sequences in this sample translate to the same CDR3. DNA for the CDR3: TGTGCCAGCAGCTCCCGGGACAGGGGGCAAGAGACCCAGTACTTC. It is translated as CASSSRDRGQETQYF. The V call is TRBV5-4, the J call TRBJ2-5, with 11 bases matching TRBD1. CDR3 length: 15 amino acids. Trimming took 3 bases from V and 2 from J; bases not matched to a gene: 3. CDR1 is SGHNT and CDR2 is YYREEE in the germline V gene (reference sequence).

The DNA of the CDR3 is TGTGCCAGTAGTATGATCGGGTCCCCCTGGGAGACCCAGTACTTC. This translates into CASSMIGSPWETQYF. V usage is TRBV19 and J usage is TRBJ2-5; D ambiguous. The CDR3 has 15 amino acids. V lost 3 bases, J lost 5 bases, and 16 bases lay in between. The V gene's germline CDR1 is LNHDA and CDR2 SQIVND (reference sequence).

The chain uses TRBV10-1 and TRBJ2-7, with 9 bases fitting TRBD1. This CDR3 spans 16 amino acids. Germline CDR1 and CDR2: WNHNN and SYGVQD (reference sequence). Unmatched junction bases numbered 6, after V lost 3 bases and J lost 0 bases. The CDR3, as DNA: TGCGCCAGCAGTGACCTTTGGACAGGGGACTCCTACGAGCAGTACTTC. Amino acids: CASSDLWTGDSYEQYF.

This rearrangement joins TRBV5-1 to TRBJ2-6; a possible D gene is TRBD1 (5 bases). This CDR3 spans 15 amino acids. Germline assignment: CDR1 SGHRS and CDR2 YFSETQ. V was trimmed by 0 bases and J by 2 bases, leaving 6 bases between them. The CDR3 DNA reads TGCGCCAGCAGCTTGGAGGGGACTGGGGCCAACGTCCTGACTTTC. Translating it yields CASSLEGTGANVLTF. Filled out from reference TRBV5-1 and TRBJ2-6, the complete variable domain reads KAGVTQTPRYLIKTRGQQVTLSCSPISGHRSVSWYQQTPGQGLQFLFEYFSETQRNKGNFPGRFSGRQFSNSRSEMNVSTLELGDSALYLCASSLEGTGANVLTFGAGSRLTVL.

The chain carries TRBV6-2 or TRBV6-3 and TRBJ2-3; weak D call: TRBD2 (5 bases). The CDR3 consists of 16 residues. The germline V gene encodes CDR1 MNHEY and CDR2 SVGEGT. The V end was cut by 6 bases, the J end by 2 bases, with 18 bases between. CDR3 protein: CASSWERSRPTDTQYF. The CDR3 region has the DNA TGTGCCAGCAGCTGGGAGCGGAGCCGCCCCACAGATACGCAGTATTTT.

CDR3 protein: CAIRRQGMGLEQYF. CDR3 DNA: TGTGCCATCAGAAGACAGGGAATGGGCCTCGAGCAGTACTTC. The V and J genes are TRBV10-3 and TRBJ2-7; 7 positions match TRBD1. Trimming took 6 bases from V and 6 from J; bases not matched to a gene: 11. Germline loops: CDR1 ENHRY, CDR2 SYGVKD. CDR3 length: 14 amino acids.

The chain carries TRBV4-1 and TRBJ1-1, with 7 bases aligning to TRBD1. Germline loops: CDR1 MGHRA, CDR2 YSYEKL. Trimming removed 1 base from V and 3 bases from J; junction bases left unmatched: 17. The CDR3 sequence is 19 residues long. CDR3 DNA: TGCGCCAGCAGCCAAGTGGTACAGGGGCCGAAACGAGAGGACACTGAAGCTTTCTTT. Translating gives CASSQVVQGPKREDTEAFF.

The chain couples TRBV19 to TRBJ2-2; D is perhaps TRBD2 (5 bases). CDR1 and CDR2 from the germline V gene are LNHDA and SQIVND (reference sequence). The CDR3 runs to 16 residues. Trimming took off 7 bases at V and 2 bases at J, with 17 bases between the two ends. CDR3 sequence: CASKRFEGSNTGELFF. The CDR3 DNA sequence: TGTGCCAGTAAGCGATTTGAGGGATCAAACACCGGGGAGCTGTTTTTT.

V usage is TRBV10-3 and J usage is TRBJ1-2; 7 bases match TRBD1. This CDR3 has 13 residues. Germline V lookup: CDR1 ENHRY, CDR2 SYGVKD. V lost 8 bases, J lost 3 bases, and 6 bases stayed unmatched. For the CDR3, the DNA is TGTGCCATCTCCGGGACAGAGTACTATGGCTACACCTTC. Protein sequence: CAISGTEYYGYTF.

This chain's CDR3 is CASSSGTGGFSDGYTF. CDR3 nucleotides: TGTGCCAGCAGCTCTGGGACAGGGGGCTTCTCGGATGGCTACACCTTC. The chain links TRBV7-9 to TRBJ1-2; 12 nucleotides align to TRBD1. The CDR3 is 16 residues long. The germline gives CDR1 SEHNR, CDR2 FQNEAQ (reference sequence). The J segment lost 6 bases and the V segment lost 4 bases, leaving 9 bases of the junction unmatched. Drawing the rest from reference TRBV7-9 and TRBJ1-2, the complete variable domain is DTGVSQNPRHKITKRGQNVTFRCDPISEHNRLYWYRQTLGQGPEFLTYFQNEAQLEKSRLLSDRFSAERPKGSFSTLEIQRTEQGDSAMYLCASSSGTGGFSDGYTFGSGTRLTVV.

This rearrangement joins TRBV7-6 to TRBJ2-6, with D possibly matching TRBD1 (6 bases). The CDR3 spans 18 residues. Germline CDR1 SGHVS, CDR2 FNYEAQ. V lost 2 bases and J 2 bases, leaving 16 bases between the germline ends. CDR3 nucleotides: TGTGCCAGCAGCTTACTTGGGACACAGGCTGCTGGGGCCAACGTCCTGACTTTC. The encoded protein is CASSLLGTQAAGANVLTF.

The chain joins TRBV3-1 (or the pseudogene TRBV3-2) to TRBJ2-5, with 8 bases lining up with TRBD2. J gave up 5 bases and V 4 bases, and 12 bases lay outside the gene matches. CDR3 size: 16 residues. The germline CDR1 and CDR2 sequences are LGHDT and YNNKEL (reference sequence). The CDR3 loop reads CASSPSWLAGFETQYF. The CDR3 bases are TGTGCCAGCAGCCCAAGCTGGCTAGCGGGTTTTGAGACCCAGTACTTC.

In this sample, this clone turned up a few times. The genes are TRBV7-2 and TRBJ1-3, with D perhaps TRBD1 (5 bases). Deletions cut 5 bases from V and 4 bases from J, with 18 bases between. Germline V lookup: CDR1 SGHTA, CDR2 FQGNSA. The CDR3 length is 16 residues. The CDR3 sequence is CASSPSGGMTGNTIYF. The DNA of the CDR3 is TGTGCCAGCAGCCCTAGCGGGGGTATGACAGGAAACACCATATATTTT.

The chain joins TRBV10-2 to TRBJ1-2; no reliable D call. The CDR3 is made up of 14 amino acids. Germline V gene sequence: CDR1 WSHSY, CDR2 SAAADI. Trimming cost V 4 bases and J 0 bases, with 9 bases left between them. CDR3 region: CASSAIAANYGYTF. The CDR3 DNA sequence: TGCGCCAGCAGTGCCATTGCGGCTAACTATGGCTACACCTTC.

Comment on this clone: Other DNA sequences within the sample encode an identical CDR3. CDR3 nucleotide sequence: TGTGCCACCAGTGACCGCCGGGGCACAGATACGCAGTATTTT. Protein sequence: CATSDRRGTDTQYF. The chain combines TRBV24-1 with TRBJ2-3; D not resolved. Germline values: CDR1 KGHDR, CDR2 SFDVKD. V was clipped by 4 bases and J by 1 base, with 8 bases between them. The length of the CDR3 is 14 residues.

This clone was counted only a few times. The CDR3 sequence: CASSQAGEAFF. The CDR3 nucleotides read TGTGCCAGCAGCCAAGCAGGGGAAGCTTTCTTT. This chain links TRBV3-1 (or the pseudogene TRBV3-2) with TRBJ1-1; tentatively, D is TRBD1 (5 bases). V gave up 1 base and J gave up 8 bases, with 5 bases separating them. The CDR3 runs to 11 residues. Looked up from germline, CDR1 is LGHDT and CDR2 is YNNKEL (reference sequence).

This chain links TRBV4-3 with TRBJ2-7; TRBD2 matches 8 bases. This CDR3 has 16 amino acids. Germline CDR1 and CDR2: LGHNA and YSLEER. J gave up 5 bases and V 4 bases, and 13 bases lay outside the gene matches. This chain's CDR3 is CASSRASGRPRDEQYF. CDR3 DNA sequence: TGCGCCAGCAGCCGGGCTAGCGGGCGTCCGAGGGACGAGCAGTACTTC.

The chain combines TRBV6-2 or TRBV6-3 with TRBJ1-2; D is ambiguous. V gave up 4 bases and J gave up 9 bases, with 18 bases separating them. Germline V gene lookup returns CDR1 MNHEY and CDR2 SVGEGT. This CDR3 region has 14 residues. CDR3 region: CASSFNTGSDSYTF. CDR3 DNA sequence: TGTGCCAGCAGTTTCAACACCGGGAGCGATAGCTACACCTTC.

The chain is built from TRBV18 and TRBJ2-4; 9 nucleotides line up with TRBD1. The CDR3 totals 17 residues. Trimming at V came to 3 bases and at J to 0 bases, leaving 6 bases not matched to a gene. Germline lookup yields CDR1 KGHSH and CDR2 LQKENI. This CDR3 is CASSPSQGAGAKNIQYF. CDR3 bases: TGTGCCAGCTCACCGTCACAGGGGGCGGGAGCCAAAAACATTCAGTACTTC.

The chain is built from TRBV3-1 (or the pseudogene TRBV3-2) and TRBJ1-2; 7 positions agree with TRBD1. After removal of 6 bases from V and 3 bases from J, the junction contained 4 bases not matched to a gene. Germline CDR1 is LGHDT and CDR2 is YNNKEL (reference sequence). The CDR3 consists of 13 residues. CDR3 amino acids: CASSSTGDYGYTF. DNA of the CDR3: TGTGCCAGCAGTTCTACAGGGGACTATGGCTACACCTTC.

This sequence joins TRBV18 and TRBJ1-2; 11 bases agree with TRBD1. This CDR3 is built from 16 residues. The J segment lost 4 bases and the V segment lost 3 bases, leaving 7 bases of the junction unmatched. From germline, CDR1 is KGHSH and CDR2 LQKENI. This chain's CDR3 is CASSPDRGRGGYGYTF. In nucleotides, the CDR3 is TGTGCCAGCTCACCGGACAGGGGGCGAGGTGGCTATGGCTACACCTTC.

The chain employs TRBV6-5 and TRBJ2-7; weak D call: TRBD1 (5 bases). Germline V gene sequence: CDR1 MNHEY, CDR2 SVGAGI. The CDR3 sequence is 14 residues long. The V and J ends lost 2 bases and 1 base respectively, with 9 bases between them. CDR3 DNA: TGTGCCAGCAGTTACGGGGCGGCTTCCTACGAGCAGTACTTC. The encoded protein is CASSYGAASYEQYF.

The J gene is TRBJ2-7, the V gene TRBV11-2; D remains unclear. Trimming took off 0 bases at V and 0 bases at J, with 9 bases between the two ends. CDR3 length equals 15 residues. The germline V gene has CDR1 SGHAT and CDR2 FQNNGV. CDR3 loop: CASSLDHPSSYEQYF. CDR3 sequence (DNA): TGTGCCAGCAGCTTAGATCATCCTAGCTCCTACGAGCAGTACTTC. The full variable domain, completed using reference TRBV11-2 and TRBJ2-7, is EAGVAQSPRYKIIEKRQSVAFWCNPISGHATLYWYQQILGQGPKLLIQFQNNGVVDDSQLPKDRFSAERLKGVDSTLKIQPAKLEDSAVYLCASSLDHPSSYEQYFGPGTRLTVT.

This chain joins TRBV11-3 and TRBJ2-7, with D possibly being TRBD1 (5 bases). V was cut by 3 bases and J by 0 bases, with 12 bases left in between. The CDR3 runs to 15 residues. The V gene's germline CDR1 is SGHNT and CDR2 YENEEA. The CDR3 bases are TGTGCCAGCAGCTTTGACAGAACAAGCTCCTACGAGCAGTACTTC. As protein: CASSFDRTSSYEQYF.